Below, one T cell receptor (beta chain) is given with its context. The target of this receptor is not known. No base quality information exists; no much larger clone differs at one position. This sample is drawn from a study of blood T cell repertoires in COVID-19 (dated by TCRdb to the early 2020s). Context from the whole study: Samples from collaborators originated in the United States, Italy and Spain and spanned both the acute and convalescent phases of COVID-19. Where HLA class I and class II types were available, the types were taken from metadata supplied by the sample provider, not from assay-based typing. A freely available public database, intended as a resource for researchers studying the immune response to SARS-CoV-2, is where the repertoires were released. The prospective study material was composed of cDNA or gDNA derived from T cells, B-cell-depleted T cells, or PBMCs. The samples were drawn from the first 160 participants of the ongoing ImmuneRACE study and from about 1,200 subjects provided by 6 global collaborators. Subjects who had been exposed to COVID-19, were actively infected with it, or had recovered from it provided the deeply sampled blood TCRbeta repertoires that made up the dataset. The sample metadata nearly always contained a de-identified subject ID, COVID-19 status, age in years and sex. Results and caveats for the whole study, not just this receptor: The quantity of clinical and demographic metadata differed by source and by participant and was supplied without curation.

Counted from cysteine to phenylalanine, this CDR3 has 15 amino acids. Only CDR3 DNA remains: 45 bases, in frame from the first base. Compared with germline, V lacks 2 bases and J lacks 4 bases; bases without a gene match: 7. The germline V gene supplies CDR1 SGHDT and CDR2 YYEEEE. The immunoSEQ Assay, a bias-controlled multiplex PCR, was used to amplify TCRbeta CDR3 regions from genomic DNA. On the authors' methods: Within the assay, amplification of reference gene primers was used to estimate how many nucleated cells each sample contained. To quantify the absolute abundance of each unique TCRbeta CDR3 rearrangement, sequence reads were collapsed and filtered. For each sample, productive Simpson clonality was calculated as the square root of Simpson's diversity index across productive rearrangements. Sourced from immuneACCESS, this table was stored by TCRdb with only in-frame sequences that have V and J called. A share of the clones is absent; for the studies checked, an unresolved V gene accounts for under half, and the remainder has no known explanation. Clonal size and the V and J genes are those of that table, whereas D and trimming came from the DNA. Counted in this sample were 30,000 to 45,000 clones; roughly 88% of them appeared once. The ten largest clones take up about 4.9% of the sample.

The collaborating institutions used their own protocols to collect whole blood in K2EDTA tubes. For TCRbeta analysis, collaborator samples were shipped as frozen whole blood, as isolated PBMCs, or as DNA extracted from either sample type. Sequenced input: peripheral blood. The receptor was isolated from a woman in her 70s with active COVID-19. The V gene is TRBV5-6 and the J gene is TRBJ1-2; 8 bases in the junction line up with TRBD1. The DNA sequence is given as TGTGCCAGCAGCTTAAACGCAGGGGGCCCCTATGGCTACACCTTC. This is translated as CASSLNAGGPYGYTF.